Listed here are 13 T cell receptor beta chains from one sample, sequenced in a study of technical replicates of blood from several donors. Assay: immunoSEQ multiplex PCR; the TCRdb copy retains only in-frame clones and omits some. The repertoire has about 95,000 clones, 85% to 95% of them found once; the top ten carry about 0.37%. The sequenced sample consisted of T cells isolated from PBMCs. Receptor source: a human donor in good health.

The chain recombines TRBV11-2 with TRBJ2-7, with D perhaps TRBD1 (6 bases). The CDR3 contains 16 residues. V shed 5 bases and J shed 0 bases, with 17 bases lying between them. Germline lookup yields CDR1 SGHAT and CDR2 FQNNGV. The DNA of the CDR3 is TGTGCCAGCAGCCCAACTTACCGGGACACCTCCTACGAGCAGTACTTC. Its translation is CASSPTYRDTSYEQYF.

The V gene is TRBV28, the J gene TRBJ1-3; D may be TRBD1 (5 bases). CDR1 and CDR2 (germline): MDHEN, SYDVKM. This CDR3 comprises 15 residues. The ends were cut back, 1 base at V and 3 bases at J, with 10 bases in the middle. CDR3 coding DNA: TGTGCCAGCAGTTTATCAGGCAGGGTTGGAAACACCATATATTTT. This encodes CASSLSGRVGNTIYF.

The chain has TRBV6-6 and TRBJ1-1; D possibly corresponds to TRBD1 (5 bases). CDR1 is MNHNY, CDR2 SVGAGI, per germline (reference sequence). The CDR3 length is 15 residues. Trimming took off 2 bases at V and 2 bases at J, with 12 bases between the two ends. The CDR3 DNA sequence: TGTGCCAGCAGTTACAGGGGCCTTCTAAACACTGAAGCTTTCTTT. Translation gives CASSYRGLLNTEAFF.

CDR3 bases: TGTGCCAGCAGTTACTTACAGGGGGGCGAGCAGTACTTC. As protein: CASSYLQGGEQYF. The V call is TRBV6-5, the J call TRBJ2-7, with 8 positions matching TRBD1. The CDR3 extends over 13 amino acids. Germline lookup yields CDR1 MNHEY and CDR2 SVGAGI. With 1 base clipped from V and 6 bases from J, the junction kept 2 bases outside the gene matches.

This chain joins TRBV2 and TRBJ2-2; 13 bases fit TRBD2. The CDR3 sequence is 16 residues long. In germline, CDR1 is SNHLY, CDR2 FYNNEI. With 5 bases clipped from V and 5 bases from J, the junction kept 5 bases outside the gene matches. The CDR3 region is CASSPLAGGPTGELFF. The CDR3 DNA reads as TGTGCCAGCAGTCCACTAGCGGGAGGGCCGACCGGGGAGCTGTTTTTT.

The rearrangement joins TRBV11-3 to TRBJ2-4, with D unresolved. Trimming cost V 6 bases and J 0 bases, with 9 bases left between them. Germline assignment: CDR1 SGHNT and CDR2 YENEEA. The CDR3 totals 14 residues. The CDR3 loop is CASSTALAKNIQYF. The CDR3 DNA follows: TGTGCCAGCAGTACAGCTTTAGCCAAAAACATTCAGTACTTC.

This chain links TRBV28 with TRBJ2-4, with TRBD2 matching over 7 bases. The CDR3 length is 12 residues. Germline CDR1 reads MDHEN; CDR2 reads SYDVKM. V lost 11 bases and J lost 2; bases outside the gene matches: 3. The CDR3 sequence is CAPGGSKNIQYF. The DNA for the CDR3 is TGTGCCCCGGGGGGTTCCAAAAACATTCAGTACTTC.

This clone appeared a single time. V and J are TRBV14 and TRBJ2-7, with TRBD1 as a possible D gene (6 bases). Trimming took 3 bases from V and 4 from J, leaving 13 bases between them. Germline lookup yields CDR1 SGHDN and CDR2 FVKESK. This CDR3 has 14 residues. The CDR3 nucleotides are TGTGCCAGCAGCCACCCGGGACAAATATACGAGCAGTACTTC. Translating gives CASSHPGQIYEQYF.

The chain has TRBV21-1 and TRBJ1-2; the D call of TRBD1 is as the table states it, not checked on the DNA. TRBV21-1 is a listed pseudogene. This CDR3 is 14 amino acids long. CDR3 region: CASSTKQGSYGYTF. CDR3 coding DNA: TGTGCCAGCAGCACCAAACAGGGGTCCTATGGCTACACCTTC.

The V gene is TRBV13, the J gene TRBJ2-2, with unresolved D. The CDR3 consists of 14 residues. Trimming stripped 1 base from V and 4 bases from J, with 7 bases between. From germline, CDR1 is PRHDT and CDR2 FYEKMQ (reference sequence). CDR3 protein: CASSLVGRTGELFF. The CDR3 region has the DNA TGTGCCAGCAGCTTAGTCGGTCGCACCGGGGAGCTGTTTTTT.

This clone was counted a few times. This chain links TRBV4-2 with TRBJ1-1; D might be TRBD1 (5 bases). Trimming pared 0 bases from V and 0 bases from J, leaving 8 bases between. Germline values: CDR1 LGHNA, CDR2 YNFKEQ. This CDR3 has 15 residues. The CDR3 sequence: CASSQETVLNTEAFF. In DNA form, the CDR3 reads TGTGCCAGCAGCCAAGAGACAGTACTGAACACTGAAGCTTTCTTT.

V gene TRBV27 combines with J gene TRBJ2-7, with 7 bases matching TRBD1. The germline CDR1 and CDR2 sequences are MNHEY and SMNVEV (reference sequence). J lost 0 bases, V lost 4 bases, and 3 bases had no gene match. The CDR3 length is 14 residues. CDR3 DNA: TGTGCCAGCAGTTGGACAGGAATCTCCTACGAGCAGTACTTC. Encoded protein: CASSWTGISYEQYF.

The rearrangement uses TRBV11-2 and TRBJ2-1; D might be TRBD2 (7 bases). The ends were cut back, 5 bases at V and 9 bases at J, with 20 bases in the middle. This CDR3 region has 15 residues. Looked up from germline, CDR1 is SGHAT and CDR2 is FQNNGV. This CDR3 is CASSQWGGVKGEQFF. CDR3 in DNA: TGTGCCAGCAGCCAGTGGGGGGGCGTAAAGGGTGAGCAGTTCTTC.